The T cell receptor (beta chain) under discussion was sequenced for a study of beta chain features in type 1 diabetes. General study results and limits: For Type 1 diabetes patients, all four CD4+ subsets carried TCRB CDR3s that were moderately but significantly shorter. In comparison with healthy donors, patients had naive, central memory and Treg TCRB repertoires that appeared more similar.

Sequenced material consisted of expressed TCRB transcripts (all of the isolated RNA was reverse transcribed). TCRdb's copy holds only in-frame clones and misses some; the assay was immunoSEQ multiplex PCR. The repertoire includes hundreds of thousands of clones, about an eighth of them detected once, and 0.03% to 0.04% sits in the top ten. Germline V CDR1 and CDR2: MNHEY, SVGAGI. Trimming stripped 5 bases from V and 11 bases from J, with 15 bases between. This CDR3 spans 12 amino acids. A remark on this clone: Antigen: not known.

The collection from each donor was one heparinised blood draw averaging roughly 110 mL. The receptor comes from a man between 18 and 29 years old with type 1 diabetes. V gene TRBV6-5 combines with J gene TRBJ1-1, with D possibly matching TRBD1 (5 bases). The sequenced material came from naive CD4+ T cells from blood. The DNA of the CDR3 is TGTGCCAGCAGTACCCTCGGGGGAATGGCTTTCTTT. Its translation is CASSTLGGMAFF.